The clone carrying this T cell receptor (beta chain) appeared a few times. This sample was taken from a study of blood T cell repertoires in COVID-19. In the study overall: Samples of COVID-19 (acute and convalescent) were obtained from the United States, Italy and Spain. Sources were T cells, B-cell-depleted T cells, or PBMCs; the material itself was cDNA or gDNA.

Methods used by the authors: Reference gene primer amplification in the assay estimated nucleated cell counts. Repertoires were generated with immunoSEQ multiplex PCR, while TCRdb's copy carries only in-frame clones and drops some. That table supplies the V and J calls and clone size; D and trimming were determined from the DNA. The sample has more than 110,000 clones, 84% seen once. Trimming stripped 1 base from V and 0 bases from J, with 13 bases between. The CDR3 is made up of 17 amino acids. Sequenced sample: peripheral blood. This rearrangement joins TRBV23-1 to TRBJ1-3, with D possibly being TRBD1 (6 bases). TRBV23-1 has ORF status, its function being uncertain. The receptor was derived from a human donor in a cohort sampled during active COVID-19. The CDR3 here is CASSQLRTADSGNTIYF. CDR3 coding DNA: TGCGCCAGCAGTCAATTGAGGACAGCGGACTCTGGAAACACCATATATTTT.